A selection of T cell receptor beta chains follows, all from one sample in a study of OX40 agonist ivuxolimab in advanced cancers. The repertoire was sequenced with immunoSEQ multiplex PCR; TCRdb's copy has only in-frame clones and lacks some. The sample lists around 57,000 clones, roughly 89% occurring once. This sample comprised CD4+ or CD8+ T cells sorted from blood, obtained in a trial of the OX40 agonist ivuxolimab. The receptor source for this set is an adult with an advanced solid tumor such as melanoma, head and neck, liver or kidney cancer. CDR3s include the opening cysteine and the closing phenylalanine or tryptophan. A D gene is named only where the DNA matches it firmly. The listing skips clone size in some rows; elsewhere it reads once, few, many or a size class.

. 17 . TRBJ1-1 TRBV29-1 TGCAGCGTTGAAGGAACAAGAGGAAGGGCAATGAACACTGAAGCTTTCTTT CSVEGTRGRAMNTEAFF
few 13 . TRBJ2-5 TRBV11-2 TGTGCCAGCAGCTTCGGGGGCTCGGAGACCCAGTACTTC CASSFGGSETQYF
. 15 TRBD1 TRBJ2-1 TRBV10-3 TGTGCCATCAGTAAAGGACAGGGAAACTACAATGAGCAGTTCTTC CAISKGQGNYNEQFF
. 14 . TRBJ1-5 TRBV5-5 TGTGCCAGCAGCTTGAGAACAGACAATCAGCCCCAGCATTTT CASSLRTDNQPQHF
. 16 TRBD1 TRBJ2-7 TRBV19 TGTGCCAGTAGTAACCCCGGACAGGGTTTGGGCTACGAGCAGTACTTC CASSNPGQGLGYEQYF
. 16 TRBD2 TRBJ2-5 TRBV7-2 TGTGCCAGCAGCTCCCTAGCGGCCCCCGGGAAAGAGACCCAGTACTTC CASSSLAAPGKETQYF
. 15 . TRBJ2-1 TRBV21-1 TGTGCCAGCAGCAAACCGGAAGGCTCCTACAATGAGCAGTTCTTC CASSKPEGSYNEQFF
. 16 TRBD1 TRBJ2-1 TRBV5-1 TGCGCCAGCAGCTTTGCTGGGACAGGGGGCAATAATGAGCAGTTCTTC CASSFAGTGGNNEQFF
. 17 TRBD2 TRBJ2-5 TRBV5-3 TGTGCCAGAAGCTTTCCCGAAAGACTAGCGGGCCAAGAGACCCAGTACTTC CARSFPERLAGQETQYF
. 15 TRBD1 TRBJ2-6 TRBV5-1 TGCGCCAGCAGCGTGGACAGGATCAGGGCCAACGTCCTGACTTTC CASSVDRIRANVLTF
. 16 . TRBJ2-1 TRBV5-4 TGTGCCAGCAGCCCCGCCGGGACAATGAAGGGCAATGAGCAGTTCTTC CASSPAGTMKGNEQFF
. 14 . TRBJ2-7 TRBV5-6 TGTGCCAGCAGCTTGGGCCAGGGCTCCTACGAGCAGTACTTC CASSLGQGSYEQYF
. 15 TRBD2 TRBJ2-1 TRBV2 TGTGCCAGCAGTGGGGCGGGACTAGCAACCAATGAGCAGTTCTTC CASSGAGLATNEQFF
. 13 . TRBJ1-1 TRBV6-1 TGTGCCAGCAGTGAATTTGCGGGGACTGAAGCTTTCTTT CASSEFAGTEAFF
. 16 TRBD2 TRBJ2-2 TRBV4-2 TGTGCCAGCAGCCAAGTTGTCGCGGGAGACCCCGGGGAGCTGTTTTTT CASSQVVAGDPGELFF
. 16 TRBD1 TRBJ2-1 TRBV2 TGTGCCAGCAGTAGGACAGGGGGCGGCTCCTACAATGAGCAGTTCTTC CASSRTGGGSYNEQFF
. 17 . TRBJ2-5 TRBV6-1 TGTGCCAGCAGTGACCCCAGGGTGGGACACAGGAAAGAGACCCAGTACTTC CASSDPRVGHRKETQYF
. 13 . TRBJ2-7 TRBV30 TGTGCCTGGAGTGTAAATAACCGCTACGAGCAGTACTTC CAWSVNNRYEQYF
. 15 . TRBJ1-2 TRBV19 TGTGCCAGTAGTACCAATTACGGAGGTGGTTATGGCTACACCTTC CASSTNYGGGYGYTF
. 16 . TRBJ2-1 TRBV7-3 TGTGCCAGCAGCACGCACGGGACCCAACGGCTCAATGAGCAGTTCTTC CASSTHGTQRLNEQFF
once 13 . TRBJ2-3 TRBV5-5 TGTGCCAGCAGACCCTTTGATTTAGATACGCAGTATTTT CASRPFDLDTQYF
. 16 TRBD2 TRBJ2-7 TRBV11-2 TGTGCCAGCAGCGTAGGACTAGCGGCGAGCTCCTACGAGCAGTACTTC CASSVGLAASSYEQYF
. 14 . TRBJ1-4 TRBV11-2 TGTGCCAGCTCTTTGGGGAGGCTTAATGAAAAACTGTTTTTT CASSLGRLNEKLFF
. 13 . TRBJ2-7 TRBV6-5 TGTGCCAGCAGTAAACAGGGTTCCTACGAGCAGTACTTC CASSKQGSYEQYF
. 18 . TRBJ1-2 TRBV5-1 TGCGCCAGCAGCTTGGCCGCGGGACAAGAAGTCTTTAGCTATGGCTACACCTTC CASSLAAGQEVFSYGYTF
. 14 TRBD2 TRBJ2-1 TRBV6-6 TGTGCCAGCGAAGGACTAGCTGAGCGAAATGAGCAGTTCTTC CASEGLAERNEQFF
. 16 . TRBJ2-6 TRBV27 TGTGCCAGCAGAACCCTGGGGAGCTCTGGGGCCAACGTCCTGACTTTC CASRTLGSSGANVLTF
. 11 . TRBJ2-7 TRBV20-1 TGCAGTGCTACCGGAGACTACGAGCAGTACTTC CSATGDYEQYF